This T cell receptor beta chain was sequenced during a study of OX40 agonist ivuxolimab in advanced cancers. Study-level background: Across the patients, intravenous ivuxolimab was delivered every 2 weeks at 0.01 to 10 mg/kg. Patients in dose escalation had liver, melanoma, kidney or head and neck cancers. A male proportion of 82.7% was recorded, with mean age approximately 56 years and range roughly 23 to 85.

The CDR3 has 13 residues. Turning to this clone: The antigen is unknown.

Study results and caveats: Average numbers of expanded clones were greater in CD8+ T cells than in CD4+.

The assay was immunoSEQ multiplex PCR, and TCRdb's table has in-frame clones only and misses some. This sample carries more than 65,000 clones, approximately 88% of them seen once, and the ten largest clones take around 0.56%. Here the sequenced sample was CD4+ or CD8+ T cells sorted from blood, taken in a trial of the OX40 agonist ivuxolimab. The source of this sequence is an adult with an advanced solid tumor such as melanoma, head and neck, liver or kidney cancer. V gene TRBV21-1 combines with J gene TRBJ2-7; the table assigns TRBD1, which was not confirmed against the DNA. TRBV21-1 is a known pseudogene. CDR3 DNA: TGTGCCAGCAGGGGACAGGGGGGGTACGAGCAGTACTTC. It is translated as CASRGQGGYEQYF.